The 9 T cell receptor beta chains below come from one sample, sequenced in a study of blood T cell repertoires in COVID-19. Generated by immunoSEQ multiplex PCR, the TCRdb table keeps only in-frame clones and is missing some. The sample includes some 270,000 clones, roughly 84% of them seen just once. The sample taken for sequencing was peripheral blood. The receptors originated from a human donor with COVID-19, enrolled during active disease. The donor label of this sample is uncertain.

Note on this clone: The sample has other DNA sequences that encode this CDR3 too. The chain employs TRBV2 and TRBJ1-5; possible D gene TRBD1, 5 bases. The CDR3 contains 13 residues. The V end was cut by 4 bases, the J end by 5 bases, with 9 bases between. Germline CDR1 reads SNHLY; CDR2 reads FYNNEI. The chain's CDR3 is CASSAGGDQPQHF. CDR3 sequence (DNA): TGTGCCAGCAGTGCTGGGGGGGATCAGCCCCAGCATTTT.

The rearrangement uses TRBV27 and TRBJ2-5; 14 nucleotides agree with TRBD2. CDR1 MNHEY and CDR2 SMNVEV come from the germline V gene (reference sequence). The CDR3 is made up of 15 amino acids. Losses at the gene ends were 6 bases for V and 4 bases for J; bases not matched to a gene: 4. The CDR3 spells CASRPGLAGGETQYF. The CDR3 bases are TGTGCCAGCAGACCCGGACTAGCGGGAGGAGAGACCCAGTACTTC.

The V call is TRBV28, the J call TRBJ1-2, with a possible D match to TRBD1 (6 bases). This CDR3 has 12 residues. Germline-derived CDR1 and CDR2 are MDHEN and SYDVKM. Trimming pared 3 bases from V and 8 bases from J, leaving 10 bases between. In DNA form, the CDR3 reads TGTGCCAGCAGTTTTTCTCAGGGGGGCTACACCTTC. Translation: CASSFSQGGYTF.

The V gene is TRBV18, the J gene TRBJ1-1; D is unresolved. The V gene's germline CDR1 is KGHSH and CDR2 LQKENI. V shed 2 bases and J shed 3 bases, with 13 bases lying between them. The CDR3 covers 15 residues. The CDR3, as DNA: TGTGCCAGCTCACCAAAAGCCTCATGGTACACTGAAGCTTTCTTT. Translating it yields CASSPKASWYTEAFF.

The rearrangement joins TRBV5-1 to TRBJ1-3; 7 bases agree with TRBD1. With V trimmed by 4 bases and J by 5 bases, 6 bases remained unmatched. The V gene's germline CDR1 is SGHRS and CDR2 YFSETQ. The CDR3 has 14 residues. CDR3 loop: CASSEGDSRNTIYF. CDR3 nucleotide sequence: TGCGCCAGCAGCGAAGGGGACAGTCGAAACACCATATATTTT. The full variable domain, completed using reference TRBV5-1 and TRBJ1-3, is KAGVTQTPRYLIKTRGQQVTLSCSPISGHRSVSWYQQTPGQGLQFLFEYFSETQRNKGNFPGRFSGRQFSNSRSEMNVSTLELGDSALYLCASSEGDSRNTIYFGEGSWLTVV.

The V gene is TRBV28, the J gene TRBJ1-2, with 7 bases that match TRBD1. Germline CDR1 MDHEN, CDR2 SYDVKM. V was clipped by 3 bases and J by 3 bases; unmatched bases: 7. The CDR3 sequence is 15 residues long. The CDR3 sequence is CASSFRQGRDYGYTF. As DNA, the CDR3 is TGTGCCAGCAGTTTCCGACAGGGTCGTGACTATGGCTACACCTTC.

This chain's CDR3 is CASKGPPGITEAFF. CDR3 nucleotides: TGTGCCAGCAAAGGGCCCCCAGGGATCACTGAAGCTTTCTTT. The genes are TRBV6-5 and TRBJ1-1; maybe TRBD1 (5 bases). Germline V gene lookup returns CDR1 MNHEY and CDR2 SVGAGI. The CDR3 covers 14 residues. The germline V and J ends were trimmed by 7 bases and 4 bases, with 16 bases remaining between them.

This rearrangement joins TRBV9 to TRBJ1-3, with TRBD1 as a possible D gene (6 bases). The CDR3 sequence is 14 residues long. The germline gives CDR1 SGDLS, CDR2 YYNGEE. The V and J ends lost 4 bases and 4 bases respectively, with 12 bases between them. The CDR3 region is CASSSGTPGNTIYF. CDR3 nucleotides: TGTGCCAGCAGCTCAGGGACACCCGGAAACACCATATATTTT.

This clone has only a few counts. The chain links TRBV6-5 to TRBJ2-2; the D is unclear. This CDR3 region has 15 residues. Per the germline V gene, CDR1 is MNHEY and CDR2 is SVGAGI. The V gene lost 3 bases and the J gene lost 1 base, with 9 bases spanning the gap. The CDR3: CASSYRPRNTGELFF. The CDR3 bases are TGTGCCAGCAGTTATCGCCCCAGGAACACCGGGGAGCTGTTTTTT.